This TCR beta chain was found in a study of T cells after yellow fever vaccination. Template switching with 5'RACE generated the TCR cDNA and added a universal primer site and UMIs. TCRdb recomputed calls from the 5' RACE reads with MiXCR, one row per CDR3 protein. The table records some 320,000 distinct CDR3 sequences, around 10% of them present only once. Germline values: CDR1 SGHTA, CDR2 FQGNSA. The CDR3 contains 15 residues. J lost 0 bases, V lost 1 base, and 2 bases had no gene match. The V and J genes are TRBV7-2 and TRBJ1-2; 7 nucleotides align to TRBD1. This TCR derives from a young man who received the YFV17D yellow fever vaccine. The material sequenced was CD4+ T cells sorted from PBMCs, taken 45 days after the yellow fever booster vaccination. The CDR3: CASSLGDRANYGYTF. The CDR3 nucleotides read TGTGCCAGCAGCTTAGGAGACAGGGCTAACTATGGCTACACCTTC.